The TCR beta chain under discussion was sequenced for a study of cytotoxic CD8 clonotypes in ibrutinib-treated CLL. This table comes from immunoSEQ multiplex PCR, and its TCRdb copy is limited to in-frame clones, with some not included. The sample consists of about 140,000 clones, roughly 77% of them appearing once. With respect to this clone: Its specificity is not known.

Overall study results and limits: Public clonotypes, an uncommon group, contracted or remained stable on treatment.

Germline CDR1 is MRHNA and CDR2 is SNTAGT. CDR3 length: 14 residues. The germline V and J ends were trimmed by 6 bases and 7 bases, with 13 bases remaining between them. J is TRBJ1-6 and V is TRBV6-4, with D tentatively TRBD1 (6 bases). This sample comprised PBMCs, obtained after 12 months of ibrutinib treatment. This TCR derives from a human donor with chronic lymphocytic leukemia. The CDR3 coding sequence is TGTGCCAGCAGACACAGGGTAAGGAATTCACCCCTCCACTTT. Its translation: CASRHRVRNSPLHF.